Presented here are 17 T cell receptor beta chains from one specimen sequenced in a study of T-cell reconstitution after alpha-beta-depleted transplantation in children. Preparation of the TCRbeta library involved a method that used unique molecular identifiers. TCRdb re-derived calls from the PCR reads in MiXCR, one entry per CDR3 protein. The data show more than 60,000 distinct CDR3 sequences, about 6.7% seen once. Sequenced material: PBMCs from the stem cell graft donor, taken from the stem cell graft. Receptors originate from a human donor who donated a stem cell graft to a child with acute lymphoblastic leukemia.

This clonotype was seen more than once but under ten times. This chain joins TRBV18 and TRBJ2-1, with TRBD2 matching over 9 bases. V lost 3 bases, J lost 5 bases, and 8 bases stayed unmatched. This CDR3 is 16 amino acids long. The germline V gene has CDR1 KGHSH and CDR2 LQKENI. The chain's CDR3 is CASSPDGVAGDNEQFF. CDR3 nucleotide sequence: TGTGCCAGCTCACCGGATGGGGTAGCGGGGGACAATGAGCAGTTCTTC.

The chain couples TRBV5-4 to TRBJ2-1, with 11 bases matching TRBD1. Germline assignment: CDR1 SGHNT and CDR2 YYREEE (reference sequence). The CDR3 covers 15 residues. The junction had 7 bases not matched to a gene; V was cut back by 3 bases and J by 8 bases. The CDR3 is CASSSGQGASDEQFF. CDR3 nucleotides: TGTGCCAGCAGCTCCGGACAGGGGGCTAGTGATGAGCAGTTCTTC.

This clonotype was counted ten times or more. V gene TRBV14 combines with J gene TRBJ2-7; 9 nucleotides match TRBD2. V lost 4 bases, J lost 1 base, and 11 bases stayed unmatched. CDR1 SGHDN and CDR2 FVKESK come from the germline V gene. This CDR3 is 17 amino acids long. This chain's CDR3 is CASSLGLAIITSYEQYF. CDR3 bases: TGTGCCAGCAGCCTAGGACTAGCGATCATTACATCCTACGAGCAGTACTTC.

This clonotype was seen at least ten times. V is TRBV7-2 and J is TRBJ2-3; 10 nucleotides agree with TRBD2. Germline V gives CDR1 SGHTA, CDR2 FQGNSA. The CDR3 extends over 16 amino acids. J was trimmed by 5 bases and V by 6 bases; bases with no gene match: 11. The CDR3 coding sequence is TGTGCCAGCAGAAGGGCCCTAGCGGGGGAGGGAGATACGCAGTATTTT. Translation gives CASRRALAGEGDTQYF.

In this sample, this clonotype turned up many times. The rearrangement joins TRBV20-1 to TRBJ2-7; 7 bases fit TRBD2. CDR1 DFQATT and CDR2 SNEGSKA come from the germline V gene (reference sequence). The CDR3 length is 12 residues. V lost 2 bases, J lost 5 bases, and 3 bases stayed unmatched. In DNA form, the CDR3 reads TGCAGTGCTAGATGGGAGGGCCACGAGCAGTACTTC. Translation: CSARWEGHEQYF.

This chain uses TRBV6-2 or TRBV6-3 with TRBJ2-3, with D perhaps given as TRBD1 or TRBD2 (7 bases each). Trimming shortened V by 6 bases and J by 4 bases, and 26 bases separated the two germline ends. Germline V gene lookup returns CDR1 MNHEY and CDR2 SVGEGT. The length of the CDR3 is 18 residues. The CDR3: CASSYGSGGEEEADTQYF. The CDR3 nucleotides read TGTGCCAGCAGCTACGGTTCAGGGGGGGAGGAGGAGGCAGATACGCAGTATTTT.

This clonotype appeared a single time. The chain joins TRBV19 to TRBJ2-1, with 10 bases fitting TRBD1. J was trimmed by 9 bases and V by 4 bases; bases with no gene match: 12. The CDR3 loop spans 16 amino acids. CDR1 is LNHDA and CDR2 is SQIVND in the germline V gene (reference sequence). Here the CDR3 DNA reads TGTGCCAGTAGTAAATCGCGGGACAGGGGATTCAGTGAGCAGTTCTTC. Protein product: CASSKSRDRGFSEQFF.

There are many counts of this clonotype. The rearrangement links TRBV20-1 to TRBJ2-2; possibly TRBD1 for D (5 bases). The germline gives CDR1 DFQATT, CDR2 SNEGSKA (reference sequence). This CDR3 comprises 16 residues. Here the CDR3 reads CSPQGPNLPNTGELFF. CDR3 DNA: TGCAGCCCGCAGGGTCCGAATCTCCCTAACACCGGGGAGCTGTTTTTT.

This clonotype has more than one count but fewer than ten. The gene calls are TRBV15 and TRBJ1-2, with no clear D. This CDR3 has 17 residues. V gave up 5 bases and J gave up 4 bases, with 23 bases separating them. In germline, CDR1 is LNHNV, CDR2 YYDKDF (reference sequence). In DNA form, the CDR3 reads TGTGCCACCAGCGACGAAAATTGGGATAGGACTTCCTATGGCTACACCTTC. It codes for CATSDENWDRTSYGYTF.

This clonotype has only a few counts. The chain combines TRBV7-3 with TRBJ2-2; the D is unclear. CDR3 length: 14 amino acids. The germline V gene encodes CDR1 SGHTA and CDR2 FQGTGA. Trimming shortened V by 5 bases and J by 8 bases, and 15 bases separated the two germline ends. This chain's CDR3 is CASSPQLTAGELFF. The CDR3 DNA reads as TGTGCCAGCAGCCCACAGCTTACGGCGGGGGAGCTGTTTTTT.

In this sample, this clonotype turned up a few times. The chain combines TRBV29-1 with TRBJ1-2; a weak D match, TRBD1 (5 bases). Trimming took 2 bases from V and 2 from J, leaving 9 bases between them. This CDR3 region has 13 residues. Germline V gene lookup returns CDR1 SQVTM and CDR2 ANQGSEA. As DNA, the CDR3 is TGCAGCGTTGAAAAATCAGGGAACTATGGCTACACCTTC. It specifies CSVEKSGNYGYTF.

This clonotype has at least ten counts. The chain combines TRBV7-2 with TRBJ2-3, with 9 nucleotides matching TRBD2. Germline V lookup: CDR1 SGHTA, CDR2 FQGNSA. With V trimmed by 6 bases and J by 5 bases, 9 bases remained unmatched. The CDR3 is 15 residues long. This CDR3 reads CASSRRGGAQDTQYF. DNA of the CDR3: TGTGCCAGCAGTCGCCGCGGGGGGGCCCAAGATACGCAGTATTTT.

This clonotype was seen at least ten times. The V and J genes are TRBV29-1 and TRBJ2-3; D gene uncertain. The germline CDR1 and CDR2 sequences are SQVTM and ANQGSEA. The ends were cut back, 8 bases at V and 3 bases at J, with 12 bases in the middle. CDR3 size: 12 residues. The CDR3 sequence: CSTRALTDTQYF. CDR3 bases: TGCAGCACAAGGGCTCTAACAGATACGCAGTATTTT.

This clonotype was seen many times. The chain couples TRBV5-1 to TRBJ1-1, with TRBD1 identical over 12 bases. J was trimmed by 2 bases and V by 1 base; bases with no gene match: 6. The CDR3 is 17 amino acids. CDR1 and CDR2 from the germline V gene are SGHRS and YFSETQ. CDR3 DNA: TGCGCCAGCAGCTTGATGGGACAGGGGGCAGTAAACACTGAAGCTTTCTTT. The encoded protein is CASSLMGQGAVNTEAFF. The full variable domain, its missing parts supplied by reference TRBV5-1 and TRBJ1-1, is KAGVTQTPRYLIKTRGQQVTLSCSPISGHRSVSWYQQTPGQGLQFLFEYFSETQRNKGNFPGRFSGRQFSNSRSEMNVSTLELGDSALYLCASSLMGQGAVNTEAFFGQGTRLTVV.

This clonotype was observed many times. At one of its ends the junction is not consistent with the germline gene, which may arise from a read error. This sequence joins TRBV20-1 and TRBJ1-1; D is uncertain. Germline loops: CDR1 DFQATT, CDR2 SNEGSKA (reference sequence). The CDR3 runs to 13 residues. The CDR3 protein is CSAREQSRAEAFF. The CDR3 coding sequence is TGCAGTGCTCGAGAACAAAGTCGCGCTGAAGCTTTCTTT.

In this sample, this clonotype turned up many times. The chain's CDR3 is CASSLASGLTDTQYF. In nucleotides, the CDR3 is TGTGCCAGCAGCTTAGCTAGCGGGCTTACAGATACGCAGTATTTT. The chain links TRBV7-6 to TRBJ2-3; 7 bases are shared with TRBD2. The CDR3 is 15 amino acids. V shed 0 bases and J 3 bases; nucleotides not matched to a gene: 3. Germline CDR1 and CDR2: SGHVS and FNYEAQ.

This clonotype was seen repeatedly, ten times or more. The chain carries TRBV27 and TRBJ2-1; tentative D call: TRBD2 (5 bases). CDR1 is MNHEY and CDR2 is SMNVEV in the germline V gene (reference sequence). The CDR3 runs to 13 residues. V gave up 5 bases and J gave up 4 bases, with 9 bases separating them. The CDR3 DNA sequence: TGTGCCAGCAGTGCCGGACTTTACAATGAGCAGTTCTTC. This translates into CASSAGLYNEQFF.